This T cell receptor (beta chain) was retrieved from a study of OX40 agonist ivuxolimab in advanced cancers. Study background: Intravenous ivuxolimab at 0.01 to 10 mg/kg was given to patients every 2 weeks. Participants could have had prior anti-PD-1, anti-PD-L1 or anti-CTLA-4 therapy, and less than 45% had some. Whole-study findings and limits: With doses of 0.1 to 3.0 mg/kg, CD4+ and CD8+ blood T cells had undergone clonal expansion by week 6.

Samples were taken at baseline and on day 1 of cycles 4 and 7. Sequenced by immunoSEQ multiplex PCR; TCRdb stores in-frame clones only, minus some. In the table there are more than 20,000 clones, about 83% of which are singletons. Germline V gives CDR1 LGHNA, CDR2 YNFKEQ. V shed 0 bases and J shed 5 bases, with 10 bases lying between them. The CDR3 consists of 14 residues. In the case of this clone: The antigen is not known.

Sample: CD4+ or CD8+ T cells sorted from blood, taken in a trial of the OX40 agonist ivuxolimab. The V gene is TRBV4-2, the J gene TRBJ2-5; unclear D gene. This receptor was taken from an adult with an advanced solid tumor such as melanoma, head and neck, liver or kidney cancer. The CDR3: CASSQEGEWETQYF. The DNA for the CDR3 is TGTGCCAGCAGCCAAGAAGGAGAGTGGGAGACCCAGTACTTC.